This entry lists 18 T cell receptor beta chains sequenced from one sample in a study of cytomegalovirus exposure and HLA in healthy donors (dated by TCRdb to about 2017). Receptor libraries were prepared by the immunoSEQ multiplex PCR assay. TCRdb's version of the immuneACCESS table is confined to in-frame rearrangements and falls short of the full clone set. An unresolved V gene accounts for under half of the shortfall where checked; the remainder is of unknown origin. For this sample the table gives under 250,000 clones, of which roughly 80% were detected only once. Of the sample, roughly 5.7% is held by the ten largest clones. Sequenced material: PBMCs. The receptors here all came from a woman aged 18-29 years in good health and CMV-seronegative.

The chain combines TRBV6-1 with TRBJ1-4; D is ambiguous. CDR3 length equals 15 residues. V was cut by 0 bases and J by 4 bases, with 9 bases left in between. Germline values: CDR1 MNHNS, CDR2 SASEGT. The CDR3 DNA follows: TGTGCCAGCAGTGAAGCGGCCAGGAATAATGAAAAACTGTTTTTT. Protein sequence: CASSEAARNNEKLFF.

The rearrangement links TRBV10-3 to TRBJ1-2; 7 nucleotides agree with TRBD1. CDR3 length equals 15 residues. The ends lost 4 bases at V and 6 bases at J; junction bases unmatched: 11. Germline CDR1 is ENHRY and CDR2 is SYGVKD. DNA of the CDR3: TGTGCCATCAGTGGTGACAGGGAGAAAAAAGATGGCTACACCTTC. Translated: CAISGDREKKDGYTF.

The chain recombines TRBV2 with TRBJ2-5, with 9 nucleotides matching TRBD2. Germline trimming cut 8 bases from V and 1 base from J; bases unmatched to any gene: 5. Germline V CDR1 and CDR2: SNHLY, FYNNEI. This CDR3 is built from 14 residues. The DNA for the CDR3 is TGTGCCAGCGGGTCTAGCGGGATCCAAGAGACCCAGTACTTC. It is translated as CASGSSGIQETQYF.

The rearrangement links TRBV28 to TRBJ2-1; 10 bases map to TRBD2. The CDR3 length is 16 residues. Germline V gene lookup returns CDR1 MDHEN and CDR2 SYDVKM. After removal of 3 bases from V and 4 bases from J, the junction contained 6 bases not matched to a gene. CDR3 loop: CASSFPSGSTYNEQFF. For the CDR3, the DNA is TGTGCCAGCAGTTTCCCTAGCGGGAGTACTTACAATGAGCAGTTCTTC.

The chain uses TRBV15 and TRBJ2-7, with TRBD1 identical over 9 bases. Germline V CDR1 and CDR2: LNHNV, YYDKDF (reference sequence). The V segment lost 8 bases and the J segment 2 bases; nucleotides outside the gene matches: 7. The CDR3 spans 14 residues. This CDR3 is CATGGTGSPYEQYF. The CDR3 region has the DNA TGTGCCACCGGGGGGACAGGGTCCCCCTACGAGCAGTACTTC.

This chain connects TRBV5-1 to TRBJ1-5, with no clear D. The CDR3 consists of 15 residues. Trimming removed 0 bases at V and 1 base at J, with 8 bases between. CDR1 SGHRS and CDR2 YFSETQ come from the germline V gene. The CDR3 reads CASSLGTGSNQPQHF. CDR3 DNA: TGCGCCAGCAGCTTGGGGACGGGGAGCAATCAGCCCCAGCATTTT.

This clone was recorded only once. The genes are TRBV10-3 and TRBJ2-5; 7 bases match TRBD2. The CDR3 sequence is 14 residues long. V dropped 0 bases and J dropped 9; count of bases not matched to a gene: 7. The germline V gene encodes CDR1 ENHRY and CDR2 SYGVKD. The CDR3 coding sequence is TGTGCCATCAGTGAGTCGGGGAGGGAAGGGGCCCAGTACTTC. This sequence encodes CAISESGREGAQYF.

The J gene is TRBJ2-7, the V gene TRBV28, with 9 bases that match TRBD2. From germline, CDR1 is MDHEN and CDR2 SYDVKM. The V segment lost 2 bases and the J segment 7 bases; nucleotides outside the gene matches: 3. There are 13 residues in the CDR3. CDR3 residues: CASSLAGGREQYF. The CDR3 DNA sequence: TGTGCCAGCAGTTTAGCGGGAGGGCGTGAGCAGTACTTC.

The chain links TRBV27 to TRBJ2-3; 10 nucleotides match TRBD1. The CDR3 loop spans 15 amino acids. The junction had 4 bases not matched to a gene; V was cut back by 6 bases and J by 1 base. Germline CDR1 is MNHEY and CDR2 is SMNVEV (reference sequence). The CDR3 loop is CASSGGTGGTDTQYF. DNA of the CDR3: TGTGCCAGCAGCGGCGGGACAGGGGGCACAGATACGCAGTATTTT.

The gene calls are TRBV27 and TRBJ2-3; 8 bases line up with TRBD1. The V segment lost 5 bases and the J segment 5 bases; nucleotides outside the gene matches: 6. Per germline, CDR1 MNHEY and CDR2 SMNVEV (reference sequence). The CDR3 covers 14 residues. The CDR3 reads CASSLGQGGDTQYF. As DNA, the CDR3 is TGTGCCAGCAGTCTCGGACAGGGCGGAGATACGCAGTATTTT.

The rearrangement joins TRBV27 to TRBJ2-7, with 10 bases aligning to TRBD1. Germline V gene lookup returns CDR1 MNHEY and CDR2 SMNVEV (reference sequence). The CDR3 length is 15 residues. Losses at the gene ends were 0 bases for V and 4 bases for J; bases not matched to a gene: 3. As DNA, the CDR3 is TGTGCCAGCAGTTTATCCGGGACAGGGGTGTACGAGCAGTACTTC. This sequence encodes CASSLSGTGVYEQYF.

The rearrangement uses TRBV19 and TRBJ1-1, with D possibly TRBD1 on 5 matching bases. Germline V gives CDR1 LNHDA, CDR2 SQIVND (reference sequence). Trimming pared 3 bases from V and 3 bases from J, leaving 11 bases between. This CDR3 contains 14 residues. The CDR3 reads CASSIRGGDTEAFF. The CDR3 DNA reads as TGTGCCAGTAGTATTCGCGGGGGAGACACTGAAGCTTTCTTT.

The chain carries TRBV10-3 and TRBJ2-7; weak D call: TRBD1 (5 bases). Trimming shortened V by 6 bases and J by 3 bases, and 12 bases separated the two germline ends. The V gene's germline CDR1 is ENHRY and CDR2 SYGVKD. The CDR3 length is 13 residues. Written as DNA, the CDR3 is TGTGCCATCAGCACAGGCACCTTCTACGAGCAGTACTTC. It codes for CAISTGTFYEQYF.

The V gene is TRBV6-6, the J gene TRBJ2-7; a weak D match, TRBD2 (5 bases). The ends were cut back, 5 bases at V and 3 bases at J, with 14 bases in the middle. Germline assignment: CDR1 MNHNY and CDR2 SVGAGI (reference sequence). The CDR3 consists of 14 residues. This chain's CDR3 is CASSLAFGDYEQYF. CDR3 bases: TGTGCCAGCAGTCTCGCATTCGGGGACTACGAGCAGTACTTC.

The chain links TRBV5-1 to TRBJ2-3, with no clear D. Trimming left V 4 bases short and J 2 bases short, with 8 bases between. The germline CDR1 and CDR2 sequences are SGHRS and YFSETQ. The CDR3 covers 13 residues. CDR3 DNA: TGCGCCAGCAGCCCCATGCTCACAGATACGCAGTATTTT. Translation gives CASSPMLTDTQYF.

About this clone: This CDR3 is also generated by other DNA sequences in the sample. The genes are TRBV5-1 and TRBJ2-3, with 9 nucleotides matching TRBD1. The CDR3 contains 14 residues. V dropped 4 bases and J dropped 0; count of bases not matched to a gene: 0. The germline CDR1 and CDR2 sequences are SGHRS and YFSETQ. The CDR3 loop is CASSGTGSTDTQYF. Here the CDR3 DNA reads TGCGCCAGCAGCGGGACAGGGAGCACAGATACGCAGTATTTT.

This clone appeared once. This chain uses TRBV12-5 with TRBJ1-5; no reliable D call. V was trimmed by 5 bases and J by 9 bases, leaving 17 bases between them. CDR1 and CDR2 from the germline V gene are LGHNT and FRNRAP. The CDR3 covers 14 residues. The CDR3 here is CASGLAVLEGPQHF. CDR3 DNA sequence: TGTGCTAGTGGTCTGGCAGTGTTGGAAGGGCCCCAGCATTTT.

The chain recombines TRBV5-5 with TRBJ1-2, with D possibly being TRBD1 (5 bases). This CDR3 region has 16 residues. Germline V CDR1 and CDR2: SGHKS, YYEKEE (reference sequence). V shed 0 bases and J shed 0 bases, with 12 bases lying between them. The CDR3 spells CASSLDGGFSNYGYTF. CDR3 nucleotides: TGTGCCAGCAGCTTGGATGGGGGGTTTTCTAACTATGGCTACACCTTC.